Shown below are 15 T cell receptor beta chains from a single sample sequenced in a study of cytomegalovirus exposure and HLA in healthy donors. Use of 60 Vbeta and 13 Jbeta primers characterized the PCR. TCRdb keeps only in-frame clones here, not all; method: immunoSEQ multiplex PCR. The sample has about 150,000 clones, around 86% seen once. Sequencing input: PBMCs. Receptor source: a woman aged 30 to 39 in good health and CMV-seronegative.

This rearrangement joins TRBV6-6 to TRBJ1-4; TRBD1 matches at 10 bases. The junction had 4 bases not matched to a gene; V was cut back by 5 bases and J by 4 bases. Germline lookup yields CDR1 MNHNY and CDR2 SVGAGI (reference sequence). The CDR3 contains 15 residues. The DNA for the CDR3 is TGTGCCAGCAGTCGACAGGGGGCCGGTAATGAAAAACTGTTTTTT. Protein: CASSRQGAGNEKLFF.

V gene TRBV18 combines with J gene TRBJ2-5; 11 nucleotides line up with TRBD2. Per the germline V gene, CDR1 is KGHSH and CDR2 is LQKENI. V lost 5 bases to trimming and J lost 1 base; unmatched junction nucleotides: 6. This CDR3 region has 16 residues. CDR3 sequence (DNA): TGTGCCAGCTCAGCCCGGACTAGCGGGCTCCAAGAGACCCAGTACTTC. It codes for CASSARTSGLQETQYF. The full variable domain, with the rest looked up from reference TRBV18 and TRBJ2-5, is NAGVMQNPRHLVRRRGQEARLRCSPMKGHSHVYWYRQLPEEGLKFMVYLQKENIIDESGMPKERFSAEFPKEGPSILRIQQVVRGDSAAYFCASSARTSGLQETQYFGPGTRLLVL.

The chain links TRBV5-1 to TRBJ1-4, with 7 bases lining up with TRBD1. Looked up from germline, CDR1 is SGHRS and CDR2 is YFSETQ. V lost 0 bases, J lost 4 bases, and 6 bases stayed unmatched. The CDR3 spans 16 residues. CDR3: CASSLEGQFLNEKLFF. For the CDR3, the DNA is TGCGCCAGCAGCTTGGAGGGACAGTTCCTTAATGAAAAACTGTTTTTT.

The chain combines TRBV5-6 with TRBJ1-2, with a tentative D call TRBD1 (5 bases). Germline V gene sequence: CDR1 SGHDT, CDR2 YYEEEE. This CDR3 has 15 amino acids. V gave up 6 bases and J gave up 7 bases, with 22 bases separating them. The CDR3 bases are TGTGCCAGCAACATCGCGGGGGGGTCCCCGGGTGGCTACACCTTC. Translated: CASNIAGGSPGGYTF.

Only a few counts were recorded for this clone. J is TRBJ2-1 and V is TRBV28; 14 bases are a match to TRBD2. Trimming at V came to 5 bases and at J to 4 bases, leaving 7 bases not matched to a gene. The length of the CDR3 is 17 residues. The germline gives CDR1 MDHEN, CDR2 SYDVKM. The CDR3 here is CASSPGTSGSGYNEQFF. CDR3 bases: TGTGCCAGCAGTCCCGGGACTAGCGGGAGCGGGTACAATGAGCAGTTCTTC. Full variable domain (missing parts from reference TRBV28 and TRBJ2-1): DVKVTQSSRYLVKRTGEKVFLECVQDMDHENMFWYRQDPGLGLRLIYFSYDVKMKEKGDIPEGYSVSREKKERFSLILESASTNQTSMYLCASSPGTSGSGYNEQFFGPGTRLTVL.

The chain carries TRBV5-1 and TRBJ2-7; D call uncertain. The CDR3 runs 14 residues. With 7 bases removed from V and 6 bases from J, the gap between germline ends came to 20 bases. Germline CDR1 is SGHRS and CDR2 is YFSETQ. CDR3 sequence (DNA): TGCGCCAGCGAGGAACCTTCTAGGCCGCGCGAGCAGTACTTC. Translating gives CASEEPSRPREQYF. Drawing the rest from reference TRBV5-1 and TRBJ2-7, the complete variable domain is KAGVTQTPRYLIKTRGQQVTLSCSPISGHRSVSWYQQTPGQGLQFLFEYFSETQRNKGNFPGRFSGRQFSNSRSEMNVSTLELGDSALYLCASEEPSRPREQYFGPGTRLTVT.

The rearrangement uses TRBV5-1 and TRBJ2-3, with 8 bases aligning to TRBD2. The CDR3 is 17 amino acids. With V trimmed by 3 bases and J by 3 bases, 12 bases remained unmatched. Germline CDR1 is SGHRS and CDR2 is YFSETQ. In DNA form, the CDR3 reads TGCGCCAGCAGCTGGGGGGCTGGCGGGGGGAATACAGATACGCAGTATTTT. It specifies CASSWGAGGGNTDTQYF.

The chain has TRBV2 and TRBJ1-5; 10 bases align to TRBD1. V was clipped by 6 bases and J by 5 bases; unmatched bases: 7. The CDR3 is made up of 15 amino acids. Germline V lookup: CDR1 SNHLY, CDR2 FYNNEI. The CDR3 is CASSRDRGHDQPQHF. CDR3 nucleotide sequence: TGTGCCAGCAGCCGAGACAGGGGGCACGATCAGCCCCAGCATTTT.

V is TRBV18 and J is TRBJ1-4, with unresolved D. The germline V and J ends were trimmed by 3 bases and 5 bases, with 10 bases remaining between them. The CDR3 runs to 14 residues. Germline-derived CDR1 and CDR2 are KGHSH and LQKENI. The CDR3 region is CASSPSPGNEKLFF. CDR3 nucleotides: TGTGCCAGCTCACCCTCCCCCGGGAATGAAAAACTGTTTTTT.

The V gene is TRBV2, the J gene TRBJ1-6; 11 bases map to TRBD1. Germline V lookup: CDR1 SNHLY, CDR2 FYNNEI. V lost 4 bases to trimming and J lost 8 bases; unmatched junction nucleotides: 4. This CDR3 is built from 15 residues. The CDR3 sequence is CASSVDRGLYSPLHF. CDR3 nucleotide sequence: TGTGCCAGCAGTGTGGACAGGGGGCTCTATTCACCCCTCCACTTT.

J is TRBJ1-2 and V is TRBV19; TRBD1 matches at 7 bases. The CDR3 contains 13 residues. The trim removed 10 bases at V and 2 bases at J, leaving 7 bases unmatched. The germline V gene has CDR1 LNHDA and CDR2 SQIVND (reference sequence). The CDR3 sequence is CATETRGNYGYTF. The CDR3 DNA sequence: TGTGCCACTGAGACCAGGGGGAACTATGGCTACACCTTC. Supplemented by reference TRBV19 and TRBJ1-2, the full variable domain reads DGGITQSPKYLFRKEGQNVTLSCEQNLNHDAMYWYRQDPGQGLRLIYYSQIVNDFQKGDIAEGYSVSREKKESFPLTVTSAQKNPTAFYLCATETRGNYGYTFGSGTRLTVV.

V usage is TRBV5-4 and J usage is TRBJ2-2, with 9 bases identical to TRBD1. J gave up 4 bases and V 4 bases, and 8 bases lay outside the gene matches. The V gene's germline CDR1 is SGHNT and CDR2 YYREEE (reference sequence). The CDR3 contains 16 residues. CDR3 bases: TGTGCCAGCAGCCCCTCCTGGGACAGGGCCACCGGGGAGCTGTTTTTT. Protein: CASSPSWDRATGELFF.

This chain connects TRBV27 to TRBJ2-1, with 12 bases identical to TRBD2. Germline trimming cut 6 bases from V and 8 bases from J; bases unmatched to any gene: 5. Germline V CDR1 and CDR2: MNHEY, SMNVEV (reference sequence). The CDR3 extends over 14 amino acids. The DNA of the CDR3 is TGTGCCAGCAGGCGACTAGCGGGAGTAGATGAGCAGTTCTTC. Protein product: CASRRLAGVDEQFF.

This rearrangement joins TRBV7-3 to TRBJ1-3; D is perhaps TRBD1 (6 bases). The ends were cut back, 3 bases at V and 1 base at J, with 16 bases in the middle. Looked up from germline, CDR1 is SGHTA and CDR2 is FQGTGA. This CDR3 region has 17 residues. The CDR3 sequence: CASSFCTGLLSGNTIYF. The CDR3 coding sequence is TGTGCCAGCAGCTTTTGCACAGGGCTCCTATCTGGAAACACCATATATTTT.

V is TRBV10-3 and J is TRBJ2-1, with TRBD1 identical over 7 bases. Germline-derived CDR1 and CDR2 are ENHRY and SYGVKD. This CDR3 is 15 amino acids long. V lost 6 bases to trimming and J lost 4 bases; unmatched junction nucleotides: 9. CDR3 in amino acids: CAISRQGEEYNEQFF. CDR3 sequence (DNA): TGTGCCATCAGCAGACAGGGAGAAGAATACAATGAGCAGTTCTTC.